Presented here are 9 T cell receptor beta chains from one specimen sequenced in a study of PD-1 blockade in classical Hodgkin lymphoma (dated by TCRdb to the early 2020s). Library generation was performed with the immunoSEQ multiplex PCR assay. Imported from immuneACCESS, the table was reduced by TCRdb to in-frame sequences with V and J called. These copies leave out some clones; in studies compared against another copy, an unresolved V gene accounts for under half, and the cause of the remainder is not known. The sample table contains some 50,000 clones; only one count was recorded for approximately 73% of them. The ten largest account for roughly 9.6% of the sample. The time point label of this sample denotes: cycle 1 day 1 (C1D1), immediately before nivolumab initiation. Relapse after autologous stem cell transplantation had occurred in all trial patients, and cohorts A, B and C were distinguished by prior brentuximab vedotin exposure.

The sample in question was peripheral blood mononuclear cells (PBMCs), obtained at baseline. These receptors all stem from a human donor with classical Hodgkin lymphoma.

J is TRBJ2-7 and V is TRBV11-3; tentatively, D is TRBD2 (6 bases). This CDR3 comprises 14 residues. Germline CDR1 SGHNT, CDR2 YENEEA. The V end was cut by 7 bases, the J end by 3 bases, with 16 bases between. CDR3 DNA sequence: TGTGCCAGCATGACGGGAGACGGGTACTACGAGCAGTACTTC. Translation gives CASMTGDGYYEQYF.

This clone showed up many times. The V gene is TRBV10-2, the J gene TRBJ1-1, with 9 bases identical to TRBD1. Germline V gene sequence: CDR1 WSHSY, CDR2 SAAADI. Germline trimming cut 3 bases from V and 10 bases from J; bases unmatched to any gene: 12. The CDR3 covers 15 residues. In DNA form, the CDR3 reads TGCGCCAGCAGTGAAAGTGGGGGACAGGGCTTGGGAGCTTTCTTT. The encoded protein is CASSESGGQGLGAFF.

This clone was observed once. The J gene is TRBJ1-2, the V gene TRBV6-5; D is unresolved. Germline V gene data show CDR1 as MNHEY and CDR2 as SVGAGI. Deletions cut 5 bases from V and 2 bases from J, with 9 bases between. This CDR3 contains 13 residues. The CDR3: CASSTGSNYGYTF. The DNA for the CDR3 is TGTGCCAGCAGTACCGGATCCAACTATGGCTACACCTTC.

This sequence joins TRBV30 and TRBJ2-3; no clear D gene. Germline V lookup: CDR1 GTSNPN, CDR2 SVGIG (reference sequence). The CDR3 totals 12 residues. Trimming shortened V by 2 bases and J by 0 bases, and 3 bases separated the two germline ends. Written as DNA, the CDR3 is TGTGCCTGGAGTACTAGCACAGATACGCAGTATTTT. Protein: CAWSTSTDTQYF.

CDR3 DNA: TGTGCCAGCAGTGTGCCGGGACTAGCGGGGGGCGATATGAAGACCCAGTACTTC. It specifies CASSVPGLAGGDMKTQYF. This chain joins TRBV28 and TRBJ2-5, with 15 bases matching TRBD2. Germline values: CDR1 MDHEN, CDR2 SYDVKM. Losses at the gene ends were 5 bases for V and 6 bases for J; bases not matched to a gene: 13. This CDR3 contains 18 residues.

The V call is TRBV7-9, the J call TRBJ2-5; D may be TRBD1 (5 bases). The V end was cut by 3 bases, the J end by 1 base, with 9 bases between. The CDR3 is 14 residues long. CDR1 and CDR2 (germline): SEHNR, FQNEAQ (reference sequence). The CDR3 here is CASSFQGLQETQYF. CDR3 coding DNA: TGTGCCAGCAGCTTCCAGGGTCTCCAAGAGACCCAGTACTTC.

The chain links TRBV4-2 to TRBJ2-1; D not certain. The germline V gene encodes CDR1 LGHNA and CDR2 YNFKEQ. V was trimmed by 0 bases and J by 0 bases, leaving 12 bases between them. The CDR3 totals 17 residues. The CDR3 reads CASSQEPFRSSYNEQFF. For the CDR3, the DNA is TGTGCCAGCAGCCAAGAGCCCTTTCGGAGCTCCTACAATGAGCAGTTCTTC.

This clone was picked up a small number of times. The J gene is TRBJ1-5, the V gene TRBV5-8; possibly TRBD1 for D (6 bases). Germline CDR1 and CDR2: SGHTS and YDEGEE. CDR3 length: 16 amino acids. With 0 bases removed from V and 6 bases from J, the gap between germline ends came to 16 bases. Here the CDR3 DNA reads TGTGCCAGCAGCTTGGCCGTGGGGGCGTGGGGTCAGCCCCAGCATTTT. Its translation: CASSLAVGAWGQPQHF.

This chain's CDR3 is CASSFGTNTEAFF. The DNA for the CDR3 is TGCGCCAGCAGCTTTGGAACTAACACTGAAGCTTTCTTT. The chain is built from TRBV5-1 and TRBJ1-1; D gene ambiguous. The germline CDR1 and CDR2 sequences are SGHRS and YFSETQ. The CDR3 is made up of 13 amino acids. V was cut by 2 bases and J by 2 bases, with 7 bases left in between.